This entry lists 18 T cell receptor beta chains sequenced from one sample in a study of blood T cell repertoires in COVID-19. Clones were read by immunoSEQ multiplex PCR, and TCRdb kept only the in-frame ones, dropping some. The data contain 300,000 to 350,000 clones, around 91% of them seen just once; the ten biggest clones take up 3.5% to 4.5%. Sequencing used PBMCs or T cells enriched from blood (not recorded which). The origin of the receptors is a woman younger than 30 with acute COVID-19.

This chain links TRBV3-1 (or the pseudogene TRBV3-2) with TRBJ2-7; 7 bases match TRBD1. The CDR3 has 15 residues. The V and J ends lost 0 bases and 2 bases, in that order; junction bases with no gene match: 4. Germline assignment: CDR1 LGHDT and CDR2 YNNKEL (reference sequence). For the CDR3, the DNA is TGTGCCAGCAGCCAAGAAAGGGGGCCTGCCTACGAGCAGTACTTC. It codes for CASSQERGPAYEQYF.

This clone is a singleton in its sample. The chain combines TRBV5-1 with TRBJ2-1, with a weak D call TRBD1 (6 bases). The CDR3 length is 15 residues. Per the germline V gene, CDR1 is SGHRS and CDR2 is YFSETQ. V was clipped by 1 base and J by 6 bases, with 14 bases between them. Here the CDR3 reads CASSLTDSTLNEQFF. The CDR3 DNA is TGCGCCAGCAGCTTGACGGACAGTACTCTCAATGAGCAGTTCTTC.

J is TRBJ1-5 and V is TRBV29-1; 7 bases fit TRBD1. Germline V gene data show CDR1 as SQVTM and CDR2 as ANQGSEA. The CDR3 extends over 13 amino acids. V lost 7 bases, J lost 6 bases, and 9 bases stayed unmatched. The CDR3 spells CSALTTGSQPQHF. CDR3 coding DNA: TGCAGCGCCCTGACGACAGGGAGTCAGCCCCAGCATTTT. The whole variable domain, filled in from reference TRBV29-1 and TRBJ1-5, reads SAVISQKPSRDICQRGTSLTIQCQVDSQVTMMFWYRQQPGQSLTLIATANQGSEATYESGFVIDKFPISRPNLTFSTLTVSNMSPEDSSIYLCSALTTGSQPQHFGDGTRLSIL.

This sequence joins TRBV2 and TRBJ1-5, with a possible D match to TRBD1 (5 bases). The CDR3 contains 17 residues. Germline CDR1 SNHLY, CDR2 FYNNEI. Between the trimmed V and J ends, which lost 3 bases and 3 bases, there was a span of 18 bases. CDR3: CASSDGHSINSNQPQHF. CDR3 sequence (DNA): TGTGCCAGCAGTGACGGACACTCGATAAACTCCAATCAGCCCCAGCATTTT.

The chain has TRBV9 and TRBJ1-4, with TRBD1 matching 8 bases. Trimming removed 2 bases from V and 5 bases from J; junction bases left unmatched: 2. The CDR3 covers 14 residues. From germline, CDR1 is SGDLS and CDR2 YYNGEE. The CDR3 loop is CASSVTGGNEKLFF. In nucleotides, the CDR3 is TGTGCCAGCAGCGTCACAGGGGGAAATGAAAAACTGTTTTTT.

The chain is built from TRBV5-1 and TRBJ2-1, with 12 bases matching TRBD2. J lost 0 bases, V lost 5 bases, and 12 bases had no gene match. Germline values: CDR1 SGHRS, CDR2 YFSETQ. CDR3 length equals 19 residues. The CDR3 nucleotides are TGCGCCAGCAGATTGACTAGCGGGAGTCCCGTTCTCTCCTACAATGAGCAGTTCTTC. Amino acid sequence: CASRLTSGSPVLSYNEQFF.

This sequence joins TRBV6-6 and TRBJ1-2; 8 nucleotides match TRBD1. Germline values: CDR1 MNHNY, CDR2 SVGAGI (reference sequence). CDR3 length equals 13 residues. Unmatched junction bases numbered 4, after V lost 8 bases and J lost 2 bases. CDR3 region: CASCQGANYGYTF. CDR3 bases: TGTGCCAGCTGCCAGGGGGCAAACTATGGCTACACCTTC.

Here the CDR3 reads CASSPPRGAYEQYF. DNA of the CDR3: TGTGCCAGCTCACCACCACGGGGGGCCTACGAGCAGTACTTC. The chain has TRBV18 and TRBJ2-7, with 7 bases lining up with TRBD2. V was clipped by 0 bases and J by 2 bases; unmatched bases: 1. The CDR3 is 14 amino acids. Germline lookup yields CDR1 KGHSH and CDR2 LQKENI. The variable domain in full, completed from reference TRBV18 and TRBJ2-7, reads NAGVMQNPRHLVRRRGQEARLRCSPMKGHSHVYWYRQLPEEGLKFMVYLQKENIIDESGMPKERFSAEFPKEGPSILRIQQVVRGDSAAYFCASSPPRGAYEQYFGPGTRLTVT.

The V and J genes are TRBV5-1 and TRBJ2-1; the D gene is possibly TRBD2 (6 bases). The V and J ends lost 4 bases and 3 bases respectively, with 11 bases between them. The length of the CDR3 is 14 residues. Germline assignment: CDR1 SGHRS and CDR2 YFSETQ. The CDR3 protein is CASSEGEVYNEQFF. For the CDR3, the DNA is TGCGCCAGCAGCGAAGGGGAGGTCTACAATGAGCAGTTCTTC.

Written as DNA, the CDR3 is TGTGCCAGCAGCTCTCGGGATAATTCATACAATGAGCAGTTCTTC. Residues: CASSSRDNSYNEQFF. V gene TRBV11-3 combines with J gene TRBJ2-1; D might be TRBD2 (5 bases). The CDR3 covers 15 residues. Germline assignment: CDR1 SGHNT and CDR2 YENEEA. The germline V and J ends were trimmed by 4 bases and 4 bases, with 14 bases remaining between them.

As regards this clone: Other DNA sequences in the sample encode the same CDR3. This chain uses TRBV27 with TRBJ1-1; 7 nucleotides agree with TRBD1. CDR1 is MNHEY, CDR2 SMNVEV, per germline (reference sequence). V lost 6 bases to trimming and J lost 0 bases; unmatched junction nucleotides: 4. CDR3 length: 14 residues. CDR3 coding DNA: TGTGCCAGCAGACTAGACAGGGTGAACACTGAAGCTTTCTTT. It encodes CASRLDRVNTEAFF.

This clone has only one observation. The V gene is TRBV2, the J gene TRBJ1-1; D call uncertain. Germline V lookup: CDR1 SNHLY, CDR2 FYNNEI. Trimming stripped 5 bases from V and 0 bases from J, with 7 bases between. The CDR3 runs 13 residues. The CDR3 nucleotides read TGTGCCAGCAGTCAGAACATGAACACTGAAGCTTTCTTT. This codes for CASSQNMNTEAFF.

This chain links TRBV13 with TRBJ1-1, with 7 bases identical to TRBD1. The J segment lost 0 bases and the V segment lost 3 bases, leaving 7 bases of the junction unmatched. CDR1 and CDR2 from the germline V gene are PRHDT and FYEKMQ (reference sequence). CDR3 length: 16 residues. CDR3 bases: TGTGCCAGCAGCTTCTCTCCGGGACAGATGAACACTGAAGCTTTCTTT. Translating gives CASSFSPGQMNTEAFF.

The chain links TRBV28 to TRBJ1-2; 7 nucleotides align to TRBD1. V was pared by 3 bases and J by 6 bases, with 13 bases of the junction left unmatched. The CDR3 covers 16 residues. Germline CDR1 reads MDHEN; CDR2 reads SYDVKM. CDR3 region: CASSLSGLTGSDGYTF. Written as DNA, the CDR3 is TGTGCCAGCAGTTTGAGCGGGCTGACAGGGTCGGATGGCTACACCTTC.

This chain connects TRBV7-2 to TRBJ1-5; D unclear. The germline gives CDR1 SGHTA, CDR2 FQGNSA. Trimming stripped 5 bases from V and 2 bases from J, with 7 bases between. This CDR3 comprises 13 residues. CDR3 loop: CASSKEGNQPQHF. CDR3 nucleotides: TGTGCCAGCAGCAAGGAGGGCAATCAGCCCCAGCATTTT. Together with reference TRBV7-2 and TRBJ1-5, the CDR3 gives the full variable domain: GAGVSQSPSNKVTEKGKDVELRCDPISGHTALYWYRQSLGQGLEFLIYFQGNSAPDKSGLPSDRFSAERTGGSVSTLTIQRTQQEDSAVYLCASSKEGNQPQHFGDGTRLSIL.

The chain has TRBV9 and TRBJ1-3; 8 bases fit TRBD1. This CDR3 is 15 amino acids long. Trimming removed 4 bases from V and 0 bases from J; junction bases left unmatched: 3. The germline V gene has CDR1 SGDLS and CDR2 YYNGEE. The CDR3 region has the DNA TGTGCCAGCAGCCCCACAGGGGGCTCTGGAAACACCATATATTTT. Protein: CASSPTGGSGNTIYF.

This chain connects TRBV4-1 to TRBJ1-1, with a weak D call TRBD1 (5 bases). Germline CDR1 is MGHRA and CDR2 is YSYEKL. This CDR3 contains 13 residues. Deletions cut 3 bases from V and 0 bases from J, with 5 bases between. The CDR3 DNA reads as TGCGCCAGCAGCCAGACAGTGAACACTGAAGCTTTCTTT. Amino acid sequence: CASSQTVNTEAFF.

The chain is built from TRBV9 and TRBJ2-5; D is perhaps TRBD2 (6 bases). CDR3 length: 15 amino acids. CDR1 and CDR2 from the germline V gene are SGDLS and YYNGEE. Between the trimmed V and J ends, which lost 5 bases and 2 bases, there was a span of 16 bases. CDR3 loop: CASSQRAGRQETQYF. CDR3 nucleotide sequence: TGTGCCAGCAGTCAAAGGGCAGGGAGGCAAGAGACCCAGTACTTC.